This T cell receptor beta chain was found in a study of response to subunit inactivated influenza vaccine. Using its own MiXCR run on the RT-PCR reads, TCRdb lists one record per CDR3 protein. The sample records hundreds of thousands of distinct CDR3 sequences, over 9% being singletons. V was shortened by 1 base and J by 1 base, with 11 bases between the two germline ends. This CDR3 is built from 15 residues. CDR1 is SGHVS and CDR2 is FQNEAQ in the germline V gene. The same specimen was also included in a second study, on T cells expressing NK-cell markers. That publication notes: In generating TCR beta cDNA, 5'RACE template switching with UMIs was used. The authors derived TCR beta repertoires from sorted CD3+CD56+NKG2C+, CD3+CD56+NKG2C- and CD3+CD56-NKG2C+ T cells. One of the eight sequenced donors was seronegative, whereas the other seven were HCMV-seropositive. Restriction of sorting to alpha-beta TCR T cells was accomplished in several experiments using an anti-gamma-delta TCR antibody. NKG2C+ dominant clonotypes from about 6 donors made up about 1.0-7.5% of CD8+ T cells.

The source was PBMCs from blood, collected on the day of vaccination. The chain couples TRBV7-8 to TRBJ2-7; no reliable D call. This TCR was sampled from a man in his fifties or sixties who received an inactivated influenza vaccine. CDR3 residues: CASSLEGRESYEQYF. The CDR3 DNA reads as TGTGCCAGCAGCTTAGAGGGTAGGGAATCCTACGAGCAGTACTTC.